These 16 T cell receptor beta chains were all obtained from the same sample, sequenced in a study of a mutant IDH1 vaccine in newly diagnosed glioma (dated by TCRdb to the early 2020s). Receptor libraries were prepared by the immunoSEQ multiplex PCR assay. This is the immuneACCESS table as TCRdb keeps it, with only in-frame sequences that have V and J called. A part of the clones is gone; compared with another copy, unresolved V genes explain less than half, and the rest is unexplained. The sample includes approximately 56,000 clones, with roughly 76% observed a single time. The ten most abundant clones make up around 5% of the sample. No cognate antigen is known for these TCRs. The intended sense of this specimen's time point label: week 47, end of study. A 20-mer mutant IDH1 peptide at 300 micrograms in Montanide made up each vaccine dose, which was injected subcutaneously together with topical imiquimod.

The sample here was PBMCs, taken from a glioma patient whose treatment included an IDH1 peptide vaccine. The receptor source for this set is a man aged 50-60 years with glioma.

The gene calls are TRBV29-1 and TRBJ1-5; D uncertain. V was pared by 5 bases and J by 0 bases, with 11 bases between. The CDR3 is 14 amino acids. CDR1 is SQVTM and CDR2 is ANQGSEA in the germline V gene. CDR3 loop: CSVSSTYSNQPQHF. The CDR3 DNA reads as TGCAGCGTTTCCTCGACTTATAGCAATCAGCCCCAGCATTTT.

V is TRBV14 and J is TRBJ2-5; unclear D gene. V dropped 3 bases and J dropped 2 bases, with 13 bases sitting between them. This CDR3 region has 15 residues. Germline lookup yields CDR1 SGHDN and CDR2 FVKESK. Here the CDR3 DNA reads TGTGCCAGCAGCCAGAGAAGCAGGCTTCAAGAGACCCAGTACTTC. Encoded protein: CASSQRSRLQETQYF.

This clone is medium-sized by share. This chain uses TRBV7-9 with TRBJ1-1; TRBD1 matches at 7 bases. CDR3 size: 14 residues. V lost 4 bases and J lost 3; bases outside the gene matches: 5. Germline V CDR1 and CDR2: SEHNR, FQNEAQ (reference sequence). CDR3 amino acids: CASSSGDSYTEAFF. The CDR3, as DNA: TGTGCCAGCAGCTCAGGGGACAGTTACACTGAAGCTTTCTTT.

CDR3 residues: CASSQDRAGYNEQFF. The CDR3 DNA reads TGTGCCAGCAGCCAGGACAGGGCGGGGTACAATGAGCAGTTCTTC. The rearrangement uses TRBV7-9 and TRBJ2-1, with 8 positions matching TRBD1. The V gene end was trimmed by 5 bases and the J gene end by 4 bases; junction bases not matched to a gene: 7. Germline V lookup: CDR1 SEHNR, CDR2 FQNEAQ (reference sequence). The CDR3 is 15 residues long. The complete variable domain, with remaining parts taken from reference TRBV7-9 and TRBJ2-1, reads DTGVSQNPRHKITKRGQNVTFRCDPISEHNRLYWYRQTLGQGPEFLTYFQNEAQLEKSRLLSDRFSAERPKGSFSTLEIQRTEQGDSAMYLCASSQDRAGYNEQFFGPGTRLTVL.

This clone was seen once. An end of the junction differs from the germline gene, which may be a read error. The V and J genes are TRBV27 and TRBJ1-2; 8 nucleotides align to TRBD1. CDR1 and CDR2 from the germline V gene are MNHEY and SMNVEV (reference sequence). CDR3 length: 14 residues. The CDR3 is CASVARTGMYGYTF. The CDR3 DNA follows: TGCGCCAGCGTCGCCCGGACAGGGATGTATGGCTACACCTTC.

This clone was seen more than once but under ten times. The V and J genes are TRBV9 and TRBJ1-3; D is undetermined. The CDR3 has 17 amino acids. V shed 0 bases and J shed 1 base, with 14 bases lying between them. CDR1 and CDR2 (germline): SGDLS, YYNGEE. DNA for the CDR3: TGTGCCAGCAGCGTAGAGGAGACACTCGGATCTGGAAACACCATATATTTT. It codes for CASSVEETLGSGNTIYF.

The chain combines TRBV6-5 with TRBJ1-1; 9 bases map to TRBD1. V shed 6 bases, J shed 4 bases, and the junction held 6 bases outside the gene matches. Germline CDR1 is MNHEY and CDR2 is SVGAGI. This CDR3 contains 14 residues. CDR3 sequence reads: CASSSGTGSTEAFF. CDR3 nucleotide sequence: TGTGCCAGCAGCTCCGGGACAGGGTCCACTGAAGCTTTCTTT.

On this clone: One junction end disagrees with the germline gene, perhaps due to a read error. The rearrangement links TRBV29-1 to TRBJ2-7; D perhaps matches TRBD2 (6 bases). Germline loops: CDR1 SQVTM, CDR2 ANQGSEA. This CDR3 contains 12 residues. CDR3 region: CNVAGHSYEQYF. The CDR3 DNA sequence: TGCAACGTTGCGGGGCACTCCTACGAGCAGTACTTC.

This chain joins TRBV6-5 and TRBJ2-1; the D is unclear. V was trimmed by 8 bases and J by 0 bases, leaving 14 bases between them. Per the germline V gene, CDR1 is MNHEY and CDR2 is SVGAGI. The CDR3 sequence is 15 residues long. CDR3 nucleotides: TGTGCCAGCGCCGAGGACGGAAGCTCCTACAATGAGCAGTTCTTC. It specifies CASAEDGSSYNEQFF.

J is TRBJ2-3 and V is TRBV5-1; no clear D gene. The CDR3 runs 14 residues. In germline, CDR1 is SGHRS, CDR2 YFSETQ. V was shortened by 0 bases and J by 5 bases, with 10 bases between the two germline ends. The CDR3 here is CASSLATEIDTQYF. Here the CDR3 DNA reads TGCGCCAGCAGCTTGGCGACGGAGATAGATACGCAGTATTTT.

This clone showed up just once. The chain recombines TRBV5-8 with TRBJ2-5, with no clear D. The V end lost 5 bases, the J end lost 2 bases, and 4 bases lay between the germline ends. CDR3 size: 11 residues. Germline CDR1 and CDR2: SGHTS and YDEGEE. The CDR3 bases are TGTGCCAGCAGTCTTCAAGAGACCCAGTACTTC. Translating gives CASSLQETQYF.

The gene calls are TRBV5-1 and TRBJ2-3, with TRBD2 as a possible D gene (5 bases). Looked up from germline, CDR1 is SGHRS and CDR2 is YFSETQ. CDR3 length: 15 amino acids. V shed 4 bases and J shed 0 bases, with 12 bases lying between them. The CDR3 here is CASSLLRGSTDTQYF. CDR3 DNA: TGCGCCAGCAGCCTTCTGCGAGGGAGCACAGATACGCAGTATTTT.

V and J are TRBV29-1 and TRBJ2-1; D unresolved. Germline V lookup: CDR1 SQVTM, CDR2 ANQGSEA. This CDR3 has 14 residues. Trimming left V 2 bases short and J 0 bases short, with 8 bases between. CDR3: CSVEPESSYNEQFF. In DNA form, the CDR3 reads TGCAGCGTTGAACCAGAGAGCTCCTACAATGAGCAGTTCTTC.

CDR3 loop: CASSVQGETEAFF. Written as DNA, the CDR3 is TGTGCCAGCAGCGTTCAAGGGGAAACTGAAGCTTTCTTT. V gene TRBV9 combines with J gene TRBJ1-1; possibly TRBD1 for D (5 bases). The CDR3 length is 13 residues. Trimming shortened V by 2 bases and J by 5 bases, and 10 bases separated the two germline ends. Germline loops: CDR1 SGDLS, CDR2 YYNGEE.

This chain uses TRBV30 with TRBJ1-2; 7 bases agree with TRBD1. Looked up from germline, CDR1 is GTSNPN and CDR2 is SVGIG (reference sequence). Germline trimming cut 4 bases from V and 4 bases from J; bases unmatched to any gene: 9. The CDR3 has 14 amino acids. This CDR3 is CAWTPTGFGYGYTF. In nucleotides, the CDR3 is TGTGCCTGGACTCCGACAGGGTTTGGCTATGGCTACACCTTC.

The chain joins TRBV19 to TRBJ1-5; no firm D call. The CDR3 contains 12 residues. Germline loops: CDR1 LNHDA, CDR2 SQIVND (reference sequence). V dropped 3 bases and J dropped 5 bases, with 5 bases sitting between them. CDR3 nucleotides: TGTGCCAGTAGTATGGGGTATCAGCCCCAGCATTTT. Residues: CASSMGYQPQHF. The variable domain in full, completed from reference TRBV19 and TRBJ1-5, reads DGGITQSPKYLFRKEGQNVTLSCEQNLNHDAMYWYRQDPGQGLRLIYYSQIVNDFQKGDIAEGYSVSREKKESFPLTVTSAQKNPTAFYLCASSMGYQPQHFGDGTRLSIL.